This T cell receptor beta chain was captured in a study of shared clonotypes between healthy human individuals. The overall study: Donor composition was a couple of women and three men, aged 18 to 49.

Libraries were prepared by immunoSEQ multiplex PCR; TCRdb keeps only in-frame clonotypes and omits some of them. The sample lists about 590,000 clones, nearly 97% seen once, with less than 0.13% in the top ten. A remark on this clone: One junction end does not reproduce the germline sequence, and a read error may be involved.

Germline CDR1 SGHTS, CDR2 YDEGEE. This CDR3 is 14 amino acids long. It was CD45RO-negative cells, positively selected for CCR7, that made up naive CD8 cells, with terminally differentiated effector memory CD45RA+ cells excluded. The sequence derives from a woman in her 30s in good health. Sequencing was done on a sample of naive CD8+ T cells sorted from blood. The chain is built from TRBV5-8 and TRBJ1-1; possible D gene TRBD1, 6 bases. In DNA, the CDR3 is TGTGCTAGCATCGCCGGGGGCTTGCGGGTTGAAGCTTTCTTT. Translating it yields CASIAGGLRVEAFF.